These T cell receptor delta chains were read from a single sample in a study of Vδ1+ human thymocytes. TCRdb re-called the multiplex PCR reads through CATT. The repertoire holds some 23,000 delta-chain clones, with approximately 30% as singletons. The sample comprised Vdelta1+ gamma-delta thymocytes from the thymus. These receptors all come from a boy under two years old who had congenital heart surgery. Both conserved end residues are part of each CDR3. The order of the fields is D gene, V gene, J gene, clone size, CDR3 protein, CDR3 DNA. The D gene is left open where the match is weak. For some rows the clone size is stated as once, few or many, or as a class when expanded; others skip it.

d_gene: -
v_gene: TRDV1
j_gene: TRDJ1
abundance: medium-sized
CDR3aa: CALGELALLWGATDKLIF
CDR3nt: TGTGCTCTTGGGGAACTCGCCCTCCTTTGGGGGGCTACCGATAAACTCATCTTT

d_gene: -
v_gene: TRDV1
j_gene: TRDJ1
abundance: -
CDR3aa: CALGELGPSSPILGAEHTDKLIF
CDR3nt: TGTGCTCTTGGGGAACTAGGTCCTTCCTCACCTATACTGGGGGCCGAGCACACCGATAAACTCATCTTT

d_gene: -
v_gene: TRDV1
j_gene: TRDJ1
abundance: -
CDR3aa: CALGEPEGNTDKLIF
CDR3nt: TGTGCTCTTGGGGAACCCGAGGGTAACACCGATAAACTCATCTTT

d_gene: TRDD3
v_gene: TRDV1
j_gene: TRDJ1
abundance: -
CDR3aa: CALGVILDVWGILSNYTDKLIF
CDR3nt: TGTGCTCTTGGGGTCATACTAGATGTCTGGGGGATACTCTCCAACTACACCGATAAACTCATCTTT

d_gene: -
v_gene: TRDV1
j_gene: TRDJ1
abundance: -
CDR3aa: CALGGLPKAWLNRGFDSDKLIF
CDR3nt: TGTGCTCTTGGGGGACTCCCCAAGGCTTGGTTGAATCGAGGGTTCGACAGCGATAAACTCATCTTT

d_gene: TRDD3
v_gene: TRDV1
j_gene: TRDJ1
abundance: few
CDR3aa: CALGEERYWGIGMDKLIF
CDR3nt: TGTGCTCTTGGGGAAGAGCGGTACTGGGGGATAGGGATGGATAAACTCATCTTT

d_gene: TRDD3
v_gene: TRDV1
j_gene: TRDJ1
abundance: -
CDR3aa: CALGEPSRTGGYGYTGKLIF
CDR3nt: TGTGCTCTTGGGGAACCCTCTCGTACTGGGGGATACGGGTACACCGGTAAACTCATCTTT

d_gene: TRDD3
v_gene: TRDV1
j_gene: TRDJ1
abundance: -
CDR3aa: CALGELPSQVGDRRYTDKLIF
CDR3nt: TGTGCTCTTGGGGAACTCCCTTCCCAGGTGGGGGATAGAAGATACACCGATAAACTCATCTTT

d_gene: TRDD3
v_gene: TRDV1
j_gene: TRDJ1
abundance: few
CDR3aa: CALGEDRPLRGYDDKLIF
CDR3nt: TGTGCTCTTGGGGAAGATCGCCCCCTACGGGGATACGACGATAAACTCATCTTT

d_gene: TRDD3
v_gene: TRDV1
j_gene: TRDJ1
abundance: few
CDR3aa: CALVNAALLGDKLLRLIF
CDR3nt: TGTGCTCTTGTGAACGCGGCATTACTGGGGGATAAGCTCCTTAGACTCATCTTT

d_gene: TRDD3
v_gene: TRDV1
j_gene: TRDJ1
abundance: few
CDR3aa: CALGELVAPGDRSYTDKLIF
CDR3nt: TGTGCTCTTGGGGAACTAGTTGCCCCTGGGGATAGGTCATACACCGATAAACTCATCTTT

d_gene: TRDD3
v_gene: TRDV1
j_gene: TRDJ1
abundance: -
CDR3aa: CALGGGDEGCSPEPPPSLGDNPDKLIF
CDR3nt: TGTGCTCTTGGGGGGGGGGATGAAGGCTGTTCCCCCGAACCTCCTCCCTCGCTGGGGGATAATCCCGATAAACTCATCTTT

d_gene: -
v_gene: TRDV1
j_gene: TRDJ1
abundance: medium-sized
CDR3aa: CALGEAGPSGEPYTDKLIF
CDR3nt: TGTGCTCTTGGGGAGGCTGGGCCCTCGGGGGAACCGTACACCGATAAACTCATCTTT

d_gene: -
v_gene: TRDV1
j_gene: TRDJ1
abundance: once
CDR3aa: CALGDPLGDRPSTDNLIF
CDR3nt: TGTGCTCTTGGGGATCCCCTGGGTGACCGCCCGTCCACCGATAACCTCATCTTT

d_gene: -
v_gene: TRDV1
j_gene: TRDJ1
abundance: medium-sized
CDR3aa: CALALITPVDKLIF
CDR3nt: TGTGCTCTTGCCTTAATAACCCCTGTCGATAAACTCATCTTT

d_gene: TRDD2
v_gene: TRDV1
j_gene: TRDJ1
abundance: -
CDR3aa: CALGAILPTGRTGLIF
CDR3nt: TGTGCTCTTGGGGCCATCCTTCCTACAGGGAGGACAGGGCTCATCTTT

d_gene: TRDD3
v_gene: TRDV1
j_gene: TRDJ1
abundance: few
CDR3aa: CALGIRGSSYAVGGYELIF
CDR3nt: TGTGCTCTTGGGATTCGAGGATCTTCCTACGCTGTTGGGGGATACGAACTCATCTTT

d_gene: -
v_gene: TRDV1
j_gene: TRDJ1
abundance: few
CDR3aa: CALGETLRLPSDHTDKLIF
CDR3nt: TGTGCTCTTGGGGAAACTCTAAGACTTCCCTCTGATCACACCGATAAACTCATCTTT

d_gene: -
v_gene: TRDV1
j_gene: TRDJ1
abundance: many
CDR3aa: CALGGRLRSGRPYTDKLIF
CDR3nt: TGTGCTCTTGGGGGCCGTCTACGTTCGGGGAGACCATACACCGATAAACTCATCTTT

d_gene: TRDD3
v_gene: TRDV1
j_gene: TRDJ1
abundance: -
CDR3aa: CALGELEAPRSWGHWGIGPYTDKLIF
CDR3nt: TGTGCTCTTGGGGAACTAGAAGCCCCTAGGTCCTGGGGACACTGGGGGATAGGGCCCTACACCGATAAACTCATCTTT

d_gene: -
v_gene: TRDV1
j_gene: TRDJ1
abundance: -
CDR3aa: CALGWPSQCWGCRLIF
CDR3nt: TGTGCTCTTGGCTGGCCTTCCCAGTGCTGGGGGTGTAGACTCATCTTT

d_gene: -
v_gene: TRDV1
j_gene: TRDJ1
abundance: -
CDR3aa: CALGANGADKLIF
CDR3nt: TGTGCTCTTGGGGCAAATGGAGCCGATAAACTCATCTTT

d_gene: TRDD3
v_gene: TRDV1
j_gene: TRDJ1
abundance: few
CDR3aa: CALGESPFNWGIRKPIF
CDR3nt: TGTGCTCTTGGGGAATCGCCCTTCAACTGGGGGATACGGAAACCCATCTTT